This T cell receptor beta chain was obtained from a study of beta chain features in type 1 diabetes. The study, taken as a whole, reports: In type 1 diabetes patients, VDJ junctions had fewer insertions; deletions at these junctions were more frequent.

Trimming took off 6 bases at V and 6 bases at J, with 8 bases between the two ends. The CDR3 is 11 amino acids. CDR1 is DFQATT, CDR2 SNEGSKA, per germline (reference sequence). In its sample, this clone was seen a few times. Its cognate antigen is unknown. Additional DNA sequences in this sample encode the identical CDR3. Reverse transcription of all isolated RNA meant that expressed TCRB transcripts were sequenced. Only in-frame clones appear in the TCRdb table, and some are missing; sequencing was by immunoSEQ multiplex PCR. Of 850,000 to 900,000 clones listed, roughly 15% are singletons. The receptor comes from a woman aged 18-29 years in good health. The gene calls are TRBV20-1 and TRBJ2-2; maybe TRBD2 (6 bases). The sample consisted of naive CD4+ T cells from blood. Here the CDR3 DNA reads TGCAGTGCAACGGGAGCCGGGGAGCTGTTTTTT. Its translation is CSATGAGELFF.